This TCR beta chain was sequenced during a study of T cells in Graves' hyperthyroidism and ophthalmopathy. Findings of the study overall: The model anticipated ophthalmopathy a median 6.5 months pre-onset.

The PBMCs were sourced from fresh peripheral blood (about 10 ml). Germline V gene data show CDR1 as SGHRS and CDR2 as YFSETQ. This CDR3 has 15 amino acids. V lost 4 bases, J lost 7 bases, and 20 bases lay in between. In this sample, this clonotype turned up a few times. The antigen is undetermined. From RNA transcripts, TCR beta CDR3 regions were amplified. With the HTBI primer set, the TCR CDR3 went through a first round of RT-PCR. From the multiplex PCR reads, TCRdb called clonotypes with MiXCR, one entry per CDR3 protein. The table records approximately 600,000 distinct CDR3 sequences, 14% to 15% of them present only once.

The material sequenced was blood. V and J are TRBV5-1 and TRBJ1-2; D perhaps matches TRBD1 (5 bases). This receptor was identified in a woman aged 40 to 50 with Graves' ophthalmopathy. The CDR3 nucleotides read TGCGCCAGCAGCCCCAAGGTCTCAGGGAAGGTTGGCTACACCTTC. It encodes CASSPKVSGKVGYTF.